These 11 T cell receptor beta chains originate from one sample sequenced in a study of neurological immune-mediated disorders. TCRdb processed the 5' RACE reads anew with MiXCR; each CDR3 protein has one entry. Of approximately 44,000 distinct CDR3 sequences listed, around 13% were seen once; the top ten hold roughly 3.5%. The sample consisted of CD4+ T cells from blood. These receptors all stem from a woman aged 60-70 years with HTLV-1-associated myelopathy (HAM/TSP).

This clonotype occurred many times. The chain is built from TRBV2 and TRBJ2-1; 11 bases match TRBD2. The CDR3 contains 14 residues. Germline-derived CDR1 and CDR2 are SNHLY and FYNNEI. The ends lost 8 bases at V and 4 bases at J; junction bases unmatched: 4. The CDR3 DNA follows: TGTGCCAGCTATAGCGGGGGGGCTTACAATGAGCAGTTCTTC. Translated: CASYSGGAYNEQFF.

At least ten counts were recorded for this clonotype. This chain connects TRBV20-1 to TRBJ1-6; possible D gene TRBD1, 5 bases. Germline CDR1 DFQATT, CDR2 SNEGSKA (reference sequence). The CDR3 sequence is 15 residues long. V was pared by 5 bases and J by 2 bases, with 13 bases between. CDR3 nucleotide sequence: TGCAGTGCTCAGAGGGGAAGGACCTATAATTCACCCCTCCACTTT. This gives the protein CSAQRGRTYNSPLHF.

The sample holds many counts of this clonotype. The V and J genes are TRBV29-1 and TRBJ2-5; no clear D gene. V shed 1 base and J shed 4 bases, with 13 bases lying between them. CDR3 size: 14 residues. Per the germline V gene, CDR1 is SQVTM and CDR2 is ANQGSEA. For the CDR3, the DNA is TGCAGCGTTGAAGCGCAGGCGGTGGGAGAGACCCAGTACTTC. Its translation is CSVEAQAVGETQYF.

This clonotype was picked up many times. The J gene is TRBJ2-3, the V gene TRBV20-1; D possibly matches TRBD1 or TRBD2 (5 bases each). CDR1 is DFQATT, CDR2 SNEGSKA, per germline (reference sequence). CDR3 length equals 16 residues. V lost 6 bases, J lost 0 bases, and 19 bases lay in between. CDR3 loop: CSALRAIGASTDTQYF. CDR3 sequence (DNA): TGCAGTGCCCTCCGAGCGATCGGGGCTAGCACAGATACGCAGTATTTT.

This clonotype was found many times. This chain's CDR3 is CASSYRANYGYTF. The CDR3 coding sequence is TGTGCCAGCAGCTACAGGGCAAACTATGGCTACACCTTC. The chain is built from TRBV12-3 or TRBV12-4 and TRBJ1-2, with a possible D match to TRBD1 (6 bases). The CDR3 has 13 residues. V shed 6 bases and J shed 2 bases, with 10 bases lying between them.

This clonotype was seen repeatedly, ten times or more. The chain joins TRBV20-1 to TRBJ2-1, with TRBD2 matching over 8 bases. The CDR3 extends over 12 amino acids. Germline loops: CDR1 DFQATT, CDR2 SNEGSKA (reference sequence). V dropped 3 bases and J dropped 7; count of bases not matched to a gene: 2. This CDR3 reads CSASGGGNEQFF. The CDR3 DNA sequence: TGCAGTGCTAGCGGGGGGGGAAATGAGCAGTTCTTC.

The chain combines TRBV5-1 with TRBJ1-2; unclear D gene. The CDR3 spans 15 residues. The V end was cut by 2 bases, the J end by 12 bases, with 23 bases between. Germline V gives CDR1 SGHRS, CDR2 YFSETQ. The CDR3 sequence is CASSLGTTVDGANTF. The CDR3 bases are TGCGCCAGCAGCTTAGGCACAACGGTAGATGGTGCCAACACCTTC.

In this sample, this clonotype turned up many times. Written as DNA, the CDR3 is TGTGCCAGCAGCGTACTCGCCAGTAACACCGGGGAGCTGTTTTTT. This encodes CASSVLASNTGELFF. The chain links TRBV9 to TRBJ2-2; D uncertain. This CDR3 comprises 15 residues. The V end lost 1 base, the J end lost 2 bases, and 9 bases lay between the germline ends. Germline values: CDR1 SGDLS, CDR2 YYNGEE. The variable domain in full, with the rest retrieved from reference TRBV9 and TRBJ2-2, is DSGVTQTPKHLITATGQRVTLRCSPRSGDLSVYWYQQSLDQGLQFLIQYYNGEERAKGNILERFSAQQFPDLHSELNLSSLELGDSALYFCASSVLASNTGELFFGEGSRLTVL.

This clonotype was seen at least ten times. This chain joins TRBV19 and TRBJ2-1; D is tentatively TRBD1 or TRBD2 (7 bases each). The CDR3 extends over 13 amino acids. With 5 bases removed from V and 7 bases from J, the gap between germline ends came to 12 bases. Germline values: CDR1 LNHDA, CDR2 SQIVND (reference sequence). This CDR3 is CASSSQGGNEQFF. The CDR3 region has the DNA TGTGCCAGTAGTTCCCAGGGGGGGAATGAGCAGTTCTTC.

This clonotype was recorded many times. This chain connects TRBV20-1 to TRBJ2-1; a weak D match, TRBD2 (5 bases). This CDR3 contains 14 residues. V gave up 3 bases and J gave up 3 bases, with 12 bases separating them. Germline-derived CDR1 and CDR2 are DFQATT and SNEGSKA (reference sequence). The CDR3 region has the DNA TGCAGTGCTAGGTTCAATAGCGACTACAATGAGCAGTTCTTC. It encodes CSARFNSDYNEQFF.

Ten or more counts support this clonotype. V and J are TRBV5-5 and TRBJ1-2; weak D call: TRBD1 (5 bases). Germline loops: CDR1 SGHKS, CDR2 YYEKEE (reference sequence). The length of the CDR3 is 13 residues. Trimming removed 7 bases from V and 5 bases from J, with 15 bases in between. CDR3 nucleotides: TGTGCCAGCGGGGACTGGGAAATGTATGGCTACACCTTC. It translates to CASGDWEMYGYTF.